This T cell receptor beta chain was captured by sequencing in a study of T cell responses to AZD1222 COVID-19 vaccine. General study points: Repertoires were sampled only after the peak T cell response. In a largely white British group with more females than males, clonal diversity was possibly underestimated.

Sequencing used immunoSEQ multiplex PCR; TCRdb keeps in-frame clones, though not all of them. There are 90,000 to 120,000 clones in the sample; under 95% occur only once, and 5.5% to 7% lies in the top ten. Note on this clone: Antigen unknown.

The CDR3 sequence is 14 residues long. CDR1 is SNHLY, CDR2 FYNNEI, per germline. Trimming left V 6 bases short and J 5 bases short, with 14 bases between. The J gene is TRBJ1-5, the V gene TRBV2; D might be TRBD1 (6 bases). The TCR sequence derives from an adult who received the AZD1222 COVID-19 vaccine. The sequences come from peripheral blood, collected 28 days after the second AZD1222 dose. CDR3 sequence: CASRKGQFDQPQHF. Here the CDR3 DNA reads TGTGCCAGCAGGAAAGGACAGTTTGATCAGCCCCAGCATTTT.